The clone carrying this T cell receptor beta chain was counted between two and nine times. This sample is part of a study of blood T cell repertoires in COVID-19. Study-level information: Italy, Spain and the United States were the sources of the convalescent and acute COVID-19 samples. Sample material is recorded as cDNA or gDNA derived from T cells, B-cell-depleted T cells, or PBMCs.

In the source study's methods: It was from reference gene primer amplification that nucleated cell counts were estimated. Here immunoSEQ multiplex PCR was the method, and the copy in TCRdb shows in-frame clones only, minus some. V, J and clone size were drawn from that table, and D and trimming were deduced from the DNA. The data show around 250,000 clones, over 80% seen once. Trimming removed 4 bases at V and 7 bases at J, with 17 bases between. This CDR3 has 15 residues. In germline, CDR1 is SGHTS, CDR2 YDEGEE. This TCR was sampled from a woman aged 40-49 years who had recovered from COVID-19. Sequenced sample: peripheral blood. This chain connects TRBV5-8 to TRBJ1-4; D remains unclear. CDR3 sequence (DNA): TGTGCCAGCAGCCCCATGGAGCGTCGTGGTGAAAAACTGTTTTTT. It encodes CASSPMERRGEKLFF.